The entry below gives a single T cell receptor (beta chain) sequence along with its context. Its antigen remains unidentified. These data are taken from a study of CXCR3-negative and CXCR3-positive naive CD8 T cells. Study-level results: Most assays used freshly isolated PBMCs, as cryopreservation partially reduced CXCR3. Relative to CXCR3-negative naive cells, CXCR3-positive naive cells had more hydrophobic TRB CDR3s. Each naive subset displayed comparably high diversity, whereas memory CD8+ cells displayed much lower diversity. It was found that naive subsets had comparable surface CD5, and TCR strength was inferred from TRB CDR3 properties.

Preparation of TRB cDNA libraries relied on 5' RACE carrying UMI labels. Reanalyzing the 5' RACE reads, TCRdb keeps one entry per CDR3 protein, without DNA. In all, the sample yields tens of thousands of distinct CDR3 sequences. Naive CD8+ T cells showed CD45RO-CCR7+CD27+CD95-. This receptor was identified in a human donor in good health. Some clones in this sample may be carry-over from other donors' samples. Input material: naive CXCR3+ CD8+ T cells from blood. The subset here: CD45RO-CCR7+CD27+CD95- naive CD8+ T cells expressing CXCR3 (TNR3+).

CDR3 amino acids: CASKGSTDTQYF. The genes are TRBV11-2 and TRBJ2-3. The germline gives CDR1 SGHAT, CDR2 FQNNGV. CDR3 size: 12 residues.